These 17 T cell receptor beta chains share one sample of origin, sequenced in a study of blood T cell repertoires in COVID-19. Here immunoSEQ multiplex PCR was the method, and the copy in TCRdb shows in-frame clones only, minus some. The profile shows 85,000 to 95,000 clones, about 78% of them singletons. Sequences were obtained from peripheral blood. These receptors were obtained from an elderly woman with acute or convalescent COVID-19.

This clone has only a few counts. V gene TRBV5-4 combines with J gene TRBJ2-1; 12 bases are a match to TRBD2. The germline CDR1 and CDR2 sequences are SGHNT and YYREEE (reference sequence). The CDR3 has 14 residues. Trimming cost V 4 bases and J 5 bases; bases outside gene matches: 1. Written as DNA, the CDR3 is TGTGCCAGCAGCACTAGCGGGGGGCACAATGAGCAGTTCTTC. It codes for CASSTSGGHNEQFF.

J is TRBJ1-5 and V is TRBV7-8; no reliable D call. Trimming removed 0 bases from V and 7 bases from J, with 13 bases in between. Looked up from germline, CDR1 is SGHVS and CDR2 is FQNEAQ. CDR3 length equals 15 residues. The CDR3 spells CASSLANSPWQPQHF. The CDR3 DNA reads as TGTGCCAGCAGCTTAGCGAACAGTCCATGGCAGCCCCAGCATTTT. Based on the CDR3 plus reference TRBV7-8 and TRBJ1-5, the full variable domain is GAGVSQSPRYKVAKRGQDVALRCDPISGHVSLFWYQQALGQGPEFLTYFQNEAQLDKSGLPSDRFFAERPEGSVSTLKIQRTQQEDSAVYLCASSLANSPWQPQHFGDGTRLSIL.

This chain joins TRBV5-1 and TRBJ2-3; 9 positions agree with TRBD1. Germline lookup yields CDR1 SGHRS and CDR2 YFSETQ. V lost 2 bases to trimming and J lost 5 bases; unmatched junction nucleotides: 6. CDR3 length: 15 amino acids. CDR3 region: CASSLQGAHGDTQYF. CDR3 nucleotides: TGCGCCAGCAGCTTACAGGGGGCGCATGGAGATACGCAGTATTTT.

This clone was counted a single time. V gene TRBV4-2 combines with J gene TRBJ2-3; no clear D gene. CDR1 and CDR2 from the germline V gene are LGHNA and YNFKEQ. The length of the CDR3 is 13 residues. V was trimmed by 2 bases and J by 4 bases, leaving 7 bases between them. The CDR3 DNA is TGTGCCAGCAGCCAACCCGACTCAGATACGCAGTATTTT. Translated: CASSQPDSDTQYF.

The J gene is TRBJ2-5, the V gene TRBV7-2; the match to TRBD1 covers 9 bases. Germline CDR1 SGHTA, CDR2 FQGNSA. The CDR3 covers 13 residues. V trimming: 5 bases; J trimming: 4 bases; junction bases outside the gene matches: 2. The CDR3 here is CASSPDRGETQYF. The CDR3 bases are TGTGCCAGCAGCCCGGACAGGGGAGAGACCCAGTACTTC.

As DNA, the CDR3 is TGTGCCACCAGTACCCCCCTACAGGGGAGCTATGGCTACACCTTC. Encoded protein: CATSTPLQGSYGYTF. This rearrangement joins TRBV24-1 to TRBJ1-2; TRBD1 agrees at 7 bases. Losses at the gene ends were 6 bases for V and 4 bases for J; bases not matched to a gene: 10. In germline, CDR1 is KGHDR, CDR2 SFDVKD. This CDR3 comprises 15 residues.

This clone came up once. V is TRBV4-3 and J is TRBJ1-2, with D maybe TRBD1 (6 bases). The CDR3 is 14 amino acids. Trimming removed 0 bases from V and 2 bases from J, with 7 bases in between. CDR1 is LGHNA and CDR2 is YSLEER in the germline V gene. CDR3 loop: CASSQDTGNYGYTF. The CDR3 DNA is TGCGCCAGCAGCCAAGATACAGGGAACTATGGCTACACCTTC.

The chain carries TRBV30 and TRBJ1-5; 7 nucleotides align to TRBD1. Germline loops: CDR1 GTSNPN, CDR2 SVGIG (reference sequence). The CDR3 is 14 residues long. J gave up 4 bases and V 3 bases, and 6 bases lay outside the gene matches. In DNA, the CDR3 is TGTGCCTGGAGCACCGGGACAGCTAATCAGCCCCAGCATTTT. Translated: CAWSTGTANQPQHF.

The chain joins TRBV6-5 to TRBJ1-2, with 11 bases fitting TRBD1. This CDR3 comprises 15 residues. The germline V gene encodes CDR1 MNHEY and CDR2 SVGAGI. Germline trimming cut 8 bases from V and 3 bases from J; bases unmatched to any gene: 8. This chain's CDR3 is CASGDRGKIDYGYTF. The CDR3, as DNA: TGTGCCAGCGGGGACAGGGGGAAAATCGACTATGGCTACACCTTC.

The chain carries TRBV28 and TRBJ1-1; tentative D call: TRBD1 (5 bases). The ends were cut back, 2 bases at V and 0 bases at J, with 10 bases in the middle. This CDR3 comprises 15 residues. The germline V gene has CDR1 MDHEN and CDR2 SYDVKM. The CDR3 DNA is TGTGCCAGCAGTTTAGCCCAGGGCTTGAACACTGAAGCTTTCTTT. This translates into CASSLAQGLNTEAFF.

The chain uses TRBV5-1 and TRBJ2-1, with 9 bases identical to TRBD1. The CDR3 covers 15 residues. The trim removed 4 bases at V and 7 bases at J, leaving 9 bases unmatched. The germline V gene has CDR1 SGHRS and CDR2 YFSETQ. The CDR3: CASSPGQGMVNEQFF. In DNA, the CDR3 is TGCGCCAGCAGCCCGGGACAGGGAATGGTTAATGAGCAGTTCTTC.

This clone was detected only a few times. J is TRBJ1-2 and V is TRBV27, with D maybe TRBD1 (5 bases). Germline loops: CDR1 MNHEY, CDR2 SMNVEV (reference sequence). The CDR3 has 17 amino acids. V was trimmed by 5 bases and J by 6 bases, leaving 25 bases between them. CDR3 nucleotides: TGTGCCAGCAGTAGGGCATACTCCGAGGGGAGGCAAGATGGCTACACCTTC. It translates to CASSRAYSEGRQDGYTF.

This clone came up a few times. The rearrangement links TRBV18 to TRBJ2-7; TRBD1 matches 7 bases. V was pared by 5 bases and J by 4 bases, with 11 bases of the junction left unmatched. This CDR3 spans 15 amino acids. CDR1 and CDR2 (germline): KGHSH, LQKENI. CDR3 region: CASSAGTVTDYEQYF. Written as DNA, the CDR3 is TGTGCCAGCTCAGCCGGGACAGTCACAGATTACGAGCAGTACTTC.

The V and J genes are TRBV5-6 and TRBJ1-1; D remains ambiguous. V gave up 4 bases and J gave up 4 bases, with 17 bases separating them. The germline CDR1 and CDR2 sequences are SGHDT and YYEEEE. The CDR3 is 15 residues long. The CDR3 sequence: CASSLLQVYGTEAFF. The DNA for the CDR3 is TGTGCCAGCAGCCTACTCCAGGTTTACGGCACTGAAGCTTTCTTT.

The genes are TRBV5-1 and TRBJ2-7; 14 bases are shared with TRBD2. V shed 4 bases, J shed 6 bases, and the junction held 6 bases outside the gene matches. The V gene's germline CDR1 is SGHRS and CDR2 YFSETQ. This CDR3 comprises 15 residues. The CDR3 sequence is CASSRGLAGVGEQYF. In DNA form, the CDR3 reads TGCGCCAGCAGCCGGGGACTAGCGGGGGTTGGCGAGCAGTACTTC. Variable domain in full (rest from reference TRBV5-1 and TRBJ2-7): KAGVTQTPRYLIKTRGQQVTLSCSPISGHRSVSWYQQTPGQGLQFLFEYFSETQRNKGNFPGRFSGRQFSNSRSEMNVSTLELGDSALYLCASSRGLAGVGEQYFGPGTRLTVT.

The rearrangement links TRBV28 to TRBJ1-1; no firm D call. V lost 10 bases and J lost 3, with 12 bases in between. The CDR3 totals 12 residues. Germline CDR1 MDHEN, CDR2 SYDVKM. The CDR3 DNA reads TGTGCCAACACCCGATTGGACACTGAAGCTTTCTTT. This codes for CANTRLDTEAFF. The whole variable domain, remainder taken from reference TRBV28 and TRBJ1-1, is DVKVTQSSRYLVKRTGEKVFLECVQDMDHENMFWYRQDPGLGLRLIYFSYDVKMKEKGDIPEGYSVSREKKERFSLILESASTNQTSMYLCANTRLDTEAFFGQGTRLTVV.

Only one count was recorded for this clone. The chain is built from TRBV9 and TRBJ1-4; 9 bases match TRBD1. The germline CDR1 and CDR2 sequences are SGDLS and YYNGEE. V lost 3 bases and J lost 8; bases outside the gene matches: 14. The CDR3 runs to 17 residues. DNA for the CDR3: TGTGCCAGCAGCGCTCCGGGCGCGGGACAGGGTGCCGAAAAACTGTTTTTT. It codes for CASSAPGAGQGAEKLFF.